The present T cell receptor beta chain was sequenced within a study of blood T cell repertoires in COVID-19. V was shortened by 4 bases and J by 0 bases, with 4 bases between the two germline ends. The CDR3 runs to 12 residues. Germline V gene sequence: CDR1 SEHNR, CDR2 FQNEAQ (reference sequence). Repertoires were generated with immunoSEQ multiplex PCR, while TCRdb's copy carries only in-frame clones and drops some. The profile covers 180,000 or so clones, with 89% appearing a single time and around 2% taken by the ten largest. The gene calls are TRBV7-9 and TRBJ2-7; D ambiguous. The origin of this receptor is a woman in her 40s with acute COVID-19. The sample was PBMCs or T cells enriched from blood (not recorded which). CDR3 DNA: TGTGCCAGCAGCTCTGTCTCCTACGAGCAGTACTTC. Its translation is CASSSVSYEQYF.